Each of the 31 T cell receptor beta chains below was sequenced from the same sample in a study of blood T cell repertoires in COVID-19. Generated by immunoSEQ multiplex PCR, the TCRdb table keeps only in-frame clones and is missing some. The data hold roughly 200,000 clones, with approximately 86% observed a single time. The sequencing input was peripheral blood. All receptors derive from a man between 40 and 49 years old with active or convalescent COVID-19.

The CDR3 spells CASTGQGADGYTF. The CDR3 nucleotides are TGTGCCAGCACCGGACAGGGGGCAGATGGCTACACCTTC. This sequence joins TRBV16 and TRBJ1-2; 11 positions match TRBD1. Germline V gene lookup returns CDR1 KGHSY and CDR2 FQNENV. The CDR3 length is 13 residues. V gave up 7 bases and J gave up 6 bases; unmatched junction bases: 4.

The chain has TRBV4-3 and TRBJ2-2, with unresolved D. The CDR3 contains 14 residues. Trimming pared 2 bases from V and 3 bases from J, leaving 7 bases between. Germline CDR1 is LGHNA and CDR2 is YSLEER. In nucleotides, the CDR3 is TGCGCCAGCAGCCAACAGAGGTACACCGGGGAGCTGTTTTTT. Protein: CASSQQRYTGELFF.

The V gene is TRBV28, the J gene TRBJ2-3; 8 bases line up with TRBD2. CDR1 and CDR2 from the germline V gene are MDHEN and SYDVKM. This CDR3 is 16 amino acids long. The ends lost 4 bases at V and 0 bases at J; junction bases unmatched: 6. The CDR3 loop is CASSSPSGRSTDTQYF. CDR3 sequence (DNA): TGTGCCAGCAGTTCGCCTAGCGGGCGAAGCACAGATACGCAGTATTTT. Filled out from reference TRBV28 and TRBJ2-3, the complete variable domain reads DVKVTQSSRYLVKRTGEKVFLECVQDMDHENMFWYRQDPGLGLRLIYFSYDVKMKEKGDIPEGYSVSREKKERFSLILESASTNQTSMYLCASSSPSGRSTDTQYFGPGTRLTVL.

The genes are TRBV10-1 and TRBJ2-3, with TRBD1 as a possible D gene (6 bases). CDR1 and CDR2 (germline): WNHNN, SYGVQD (reference sequence). The CDR3 is 13 residues long. Trimming left V 7 bases short and J 2 bases short, with 10 bases between. The CDR3 sequence: CASTGGPTDTQYF. The CDR3, as DNA: TGCGCCAGCACTGGGGGCCCCACAGATACGCAGTATTTT.

The chain links TRBV23-1 to TRBJ1-5; 7 bases map to TRBD1. TRBV23-1 is an open reading frame, and its role is uncertain. After removal of 6 bases from V and 0 bases from J, the junction contained 5 bases not matched to a gene. The CDR3 length is 15 residues. The CDR3 loop is CASSHRGLSNQPQHF. CDR3 coding DNA: TGCGCCAGCAGCCACAGGGGTCTTAGCAATCAGCCCCAGCATTTT.

The chain is built from TRBV19 and TRBJ2-2; possible D gene TRBD2, 5 bases. V lost 9 bases and J 6 bases, leaving 20 bases between the germline ends. Germline V gene sequence: CDR1 LNHDA, CDR2 SQIVND (reference sequence). CDR3 length: 15 amino acids. CDR3 region: CASRSPAGRPGELFF. The CDR3 DNA reads TGTGCCAGCAGGTCTCCGGCGGGTAGACCCGGGGAGCTGTTTTTT.

The chain carries TRBV28 and TRBJ1-4; weak D call: TRBD1 (6 bases). Germline CDR1 is MDHEN and CDR2 is SYDVKM. The length of the CDR3 is 14 residues. The ends were cut back, 2 bases at V and 6 bases at J, with 10 bases in the middle. CDR3 sequence (DNA): TGTGCCAGCAGTTTACCCGGGACACATGAAAAACTGTTTTTT. As protein: CASSLPGTHEKLFF.

The chain has TRBV5-6 and TRBJ1-5, with D possibly TRBD1 on 6 matching bases. Trimming shortened V by 4 bases and J by 7 bases, and 12 bases separated the two germline ends. Germline V CDR1 and CDR2: SGHDT, YYEEEE. The CDR3 extends over 13 amino acids. The CDR3 region is CASSLGAGQPQHF. DNA of the CDR3: TGTGCCAGCAGCCTGGGGGCGGGCCAGCCCCAGCATTTT.

The chain employs TRBV27 and TRBJ1-6, with 8 bases fitting TRBD1. The germline V gene encodes CDR1 MNHEY and CDR2 SMNVEV (reference sequence). CDR3 length: 14 residues. The ends lost 4 bases at V and 9 bases at J; junction bases unmatched: 5. CDR3 loop: CASSSDRVGSPLHF. The CDR3 bases are TGTGCCAGCAGTTCGGACAGGGTCGGTTCACCCCTCCACTTT.

This sequence joins TRBV7-9 and TRBJ1-4; TRBD1 agrees at 9 bases. The CDR3 extends over 15 amino acids. Germline loops: CDR1 SEHNR, CDR2 FQNEAQ (reference sequence). The V gene end was trimmed by 4 bases and the J gene end by 5 bases; junction bases not matched to a gene: 5. The CDR3 DNA reads TGTGCCAGCAGCTCCTGGGACAGGGAGAATGAAAAACTGTTTTTT. The encoded protein is CASSSWDRENEKLFF. Variable domain in full (rest from reference TRBV7-9 and TRBJ1-4): DTGVSQNPRHKITKRGQNVTFRCDPISEHNRLYWYRQTLGQGPEFLTYFQNEAQLEKSRLLSDRFSAERPKGSFSTLEIQRTEQGDSAMYLCASSSWDRENEKLFFGSGTQLSVL.

The chain uses TRBV7-2 and TRBJ2-3, with a weak D call TRBD1 (5 bases). The germline V gene encodes CDR1 SGHTA and CDR2 FQGNSA. The CDR3 loop spans 16 amino acids. Trimming shortened V by 1 base and J by 4 bases, and 15 bases separated the two germline ends. The CDR3 sequence: CASSLVSGSISDTQYF. The CDR3 DNA is TGTGCCAGCAGCTTAGTGTCAGGGTCGATTTCAGATACGCAGTATTTT.

The rearrangement uses TRBV4-1 and TRBJ1-4; D may be TRBD1 (6 bases). CDR3 size: 15 residues. CDR1 MGHRA and CDR2 YSYEKL come from the germline V gene. Trimming removed 6 bases from V and 4 bases from J, with 15 bases in between. Written as DNA, the CDR3 is TGCGCCAGCAGGGGACACGAAGGGATTAATGAAAAACTGTTTTTT. It translates to CASRGHEGINEKLFF.

The gene calls are TRBV6-2 or TRBV6-3 and TRBJ1-6; the D gene is possibly TRBD1 (6 bases). CDR3 length: 13 residues. Trimming removed 2 bases from V and 11 bases from J, with 10 bases in between. CDR1 is MNHEY and CDR2 is SVGEGT in the germline V gene. The CDR3 sequence is CASSYLQGAPLHF. In nucleotides, the CDR3 is TGTGCCAGCAGTTACCTACAGGGAGCACCCCTCCACTTT.

The chain recombines TRBV7-9 with TRBJ2-2; 7 bases align to TRBD2. CDR1 SEHNR and CDR2 FQNEAQ come from the germline V gene (reference sequence). Losses at the gene ends were 1 base for V and 4 bases for J; bases not matched to a gene: 6. The CDR3 is 16 residues long. CDR3 sequence reads: CASSLVGGILTGELFF. DNA for the CDR3: TGTGCCAGCAGCTTAGTGGGGGGGATCCTCACCGGGGAGCTGTTTTTT.

This sequence joins TRBV9 and TRBJ2-2, with TRBD2 as a possible D gene (7 bases). V was cut by 0 bases and J by 4 bases, with 13 bases left in between. Germline V gives CDR1 SGDLS, CDR2 YYNGEE. This CDR3 has 16 amino acids. The CDR3 region is CASSVAGGGATGELFF. In nucleotides, the CDR3 is TGTGCCAGCAGCGTAGCTGGAGGGGGGGCCACCGGGGAGCTGTTTTTT. Complete variable domain (other parts from reference TRBV9 and TRBJ2-2): DSGVTQTPKHLITATGQRVTLRCSPRSGDLSVYWYQQSLDQGLQFLIQYYNGEERAKGNILERFSAQQFPDLHSELNLSSLELGDSALYFCASSVAGGGATGELFFGEGSRLTVL.

V usage is TRBV7-9 and J usage is TRBJ2-3; D not certain. The germline V gene encodes CDR1 SEHNR and CDR2 FQNEAQ (reference sequence). V lost 5 bases and J 3 bases, leaving 3 bases between the germline ends. CDR3 length equals 11 residues. DNA for the CDR3: TGTGCCAGCAGCCCAACAGATACGCAGTATTTT. Translation gives CASSPTDTQYF.

The genes are TRBV15 and TRBJ1-1; the match to TRBD1 covers 10 bases. The V and J ends lost 5 bases and 5 bases, in that order; junction bases with no gene match: 8. Looked up from germline, CDR1 is LNHNV and CDR2 is YYDKDF (reference sequence). The CDR3 consists of 15 residues. The CDR3 loop reads CATSAQDRGQTEAFF. CDR3 coding DNA: TGTGCCACCAGCGCTCAAGACAGGGGGCAGACTGAAGCTTTCTTT.

This clone has more than one count but fewer than ten. The rearrangement joins TRBV4-1 to TRBJ1-4; D is undetermined. The CDR3 runs 18 residues. Germline V gives CDR1 MGHRA, CDR2 YSYEKL. Trimming stripped 5 bases from V and 0 bases from J, with 19 bases between. The CDR3 loop reads CASSVFGVRLTTNEKLFF. The CDR3 region has the DNA TGCGCCAGCAGCGTGTTTGGGGTGCGACTAACAACTAATGAAAAACTGTTTTTT.

V gene TRBV5-4 combines with J gene TRBJ2-5; a possible D gene is TRBD2 (6 bases). This CDR3 has 14 residues. V was shortened by 4 bases and J by 4 bases, with 14 bases between the two germline ends. Per germline, CDR1 SGHNT and CDR2 YYREEE (reference sequence). The CDR3 reads CASSRGGAGETQYF. The DNA of the CDR3 is TGTGCCAGCAGCCGCGGCGGGGCAGGAGAGACCCAGTACTTC.

This rearrangement joins TRBV12-3 or TRBV12-4 to TRBJ1-2, with D unclear. The CDR3 is made up of 13 amino acids. V dropped 5 bases and J dropped 5 bases, with 12 bases sitting between them. CDR3 sequence (DNA): TGTGCCAGCAGTCCCCTCGGGAGTTATGGCTACACCTTC. Encoded protein: CASSPLGSYGYTF.

The V call is TRBV5-4, the J call TRBJ2-4; 9 bases map to TRBD1. This CDR3 has 16 amino acids. The trim removed 4 bases at V and 1 base at J, leaving 6 bases unmatched. The germline V gene encodes CDR1 SGHNT and CDR2 YYREEE (reference sequence). CDR3 region: CASSPQGARAKNIQYF. DNA of the CDR3: TGTGCCAGCAGCCCACAGGGGGCGCGGGCCAAAAACATTCAGTACTTC.

The chain joins TRBV5-1 to TRBJ1-1; 9 nucleotides match TRBD1. The CDR3 runs 15 residues. In germline, CDR1 is SGHRS, CDR2 YFSETQ. The junction had 3 bases not matched to a gene; V was cut back by 2 bases and J by 1 base. CDR3 residues: CASSLLDRGNTEAFF. CDR3 coding DNA: TGCGCCAGCAGCTTATTGGACAGGGGGAACACTGAAGCTTTCTTT.

This chain links TRBV10-3 with TRBJ2-7; D gene unclear. Trimming removed 0 bases at V and 3 bases at J, with 6 bases between. The CDR3 loop spans 13 amino acids. Germline assignment: CDR1 ENHRY and CDR2 SYGVKD. CDR3 nucleotide sequence: TGTGCCATCAGTGAGTCTGTAAACTACGAGCAGTACTTC. This translates into CAISESVNYEQYF.

The chain carries TRBV28 and TRBJ2-1; a weak D match, TRBD1 (5 bases). Germline values: CDR1 MDHEN, CDR2 SYDVKM. The V end lost 5 bases, the J end lost 6 bases, and 14 bases lay between the germline ends. The CDR3 totals 14 residues. CDR3: CASSVGLGSNEQFF. In DNA, the CDR3 is TGTGCCAGCAGTGTGGGGCTGGGGTCCAATGAGCAGTTCTTC.

This clone was seen only once. This chain joins TRBV11-3 and TRBJ2-3, with 8 bases identical to TRBD1. The CDR3 is 15 amino acids. J lost 2 bases, V lost 5 bases, and 6 bases had no gene match. Germline CDR1 SGHNT, CDR2 YENEEA. This CDR3 is CASSPRGPSTDTQYF. The CDR3 coding sequence is TGTGCCAGCAGCCCCAGGGGGCCTTCCACAGATACGCAGTATTTT.

A note on this clone: One end of the junction does not line up with germline, which may come from a read error. The CDR3 DNA sequence: TGTGCCAGCTGTGAGGGCGCTGAAAAACTGTTTTTT. Amino acid sequence: CASCEGAEKLFF. V usage is TRBV6-1 and J usage is TRBJ1-4, with D unclear. Germline CDR1 is MNHNS and CDR2 is SASEGT. The length of the CDR3 is 12 residues.

The chain is built from TRBV7-9 and TRBJ1-5, with D tentatively TRBD1 (5 bases). The CDR3 covers 14 residues. Germline CDR1 reads SEHNR; CDR2 reads FQNEAQ (reference sequence). The V end was cut by 3 bases, the J end by 5 bases, with 11 bases between. CDR3 loop: CASSFEGVDQPQHF. CDR3 nucleotides: TGTGCCAGCAGCTTTGAAGGGGTCGATCAGCCCCAGCATTTT.

The chain is built from TRBV7-9 and TRBJ1-6; D gene unclear. The CDR3 loop spans 14 amino acids. Germline V gene data show CDR1 as SEHNR and CDR2 as FQNEAQ (reference sequence). Trimming stripped 1 base from V and 5 bases from J, with 6 bases between. The CDR3 spells CASSLEPDNSPLHF. In DNA form, the CDR3 reads TGTGCCAGCAGCTTAGAACCAGATAATTCACCCCTCCACTTT.

This clone was detected once. This sequence joins TRBV6-5 and TRBJ1-2; no firm D call. Trimming removed 5 bases from V and 8 bases from J, with 15 bases in between. Germline lookup yields CDR1 MNHEY and CDR2 SVGAGI. CDR3 length equals 13 residues. The CDR3 DNA sequence: TGTGCCAGCAGTCTAAGCGCCGCCCAGGGCTACACCTTC. As protein: CASSLSAAQGYTF.

The V gene is TRBV4-3, the J gene TRBJ1-6; TRBD1 might be the D (6 bases). The CDR3 contains 16 residues. Trimming shortened V by 0 bases and J by 9 bases, and 15 bases separated the two germline ends. CDR1 is LGHNA and CDR2 is YSLEER in the germline V gene. CDR3 residues: CASSQEWGGGGSPLHF. Here the CDR3 DNA reads TGCGCCAGCAGCCAAGAGTGGGGGGGCGGTGGTTCACCCCTCCACTTT.

In nucleotides, the CDR3 is TGTGCCAGCTCACCTAGGACAGGGCGAACCGGGGAGCTGTTTTTT. It yields the protein CASSPRTGRTGELFF. V gene TRBV18 combines with J gene TRBJ2-2; 8 bases map to TRBD1. Per germline, CDR1 KGHSH and CDR2 LQKENI. V was pared by 3 bases and J by 5 bases, with 5 bases of the junction left unmatched. The CDR3 contains 15 residues.